This record looks at one T cell receptor (beta chain) sequence and its context. Its antigen is unknown. Different DNA sequences within this sample yield the same CDR3. Some clones are missing from TCRdb's copy, which holds only in-frame ones; the method was immunoSEQ multiplex PCR. Altogether approximately 1.9 million clones are present, roughly 93% being singletons, with the ten largest covering over 1.5%. This CDR3 comprises 15 residues. In germline, CDR1 is SGHTA, CDR2 FQGNSA. V dropped 1 base and J dropped 0 bases, with 7 bases sitting between them. This specimen comes from a study of shared clonotypes between healthy human individuals. Overall study results and limits: Shared clonotypes: about 5% naive CD4, about 3.3% naive CD8, less than 2.5% memory CD4, roughly 0.4% memory CD8.

Only CD45RO-negative cells positively selected for CCR7 counted as naive CD8 cells, so terminally differentiated effector memory CD45RA+ cells were excluded. The sample consisted of naive CD8+ T cells from PBMCs. The source is a young man in good health. Some clones in this sample may be carry-over from other donors' samples. This chain uses TRBV7-2 with TRBJ1-3; D not resolved. CDR3 sequence reads: CASSLDGSSGNTIYF. The CDR3 DNA reads as TGTGCCAGCAGCTTAGACGGGAGCTCTGGAAACACCATATATTTT.